This T cell receptor beta chain was sequenced in a study of high-grade serous ovarian cancer treatment subgroups. General study findings and limits: Higher neoantigen levels went with greater TCR clonal relatedness. Repertoire similarity ranged about 0.11 to 0.79 between tumors of one patient.

Measured with immunoSEQ multiplex PCR; TCRdb has only the in-frame clones, and not every one. The data contain about 7,100 clones, 75% to 80% of them singletons. Remarks on this clone: Its antigen remains unknown.

The tumor samples were collected prior to definitive surgery or chemotherapy. The V gene's germline CDR1 is LNHNV and CDR2 YYDKDF (reference sequence). V was shortened by 0 bases and J by 12 bases, with 20 bases between the two germline ends. This CDR3 has 15 residues. The chain combines TRBV15 with TRBJ1-2; D is undetermined. The source of this sequence is a human donor with high-grade serous ovarian cancer. Sequencing was done on a sample of tumor tissue. For the CDR3, the DNA is TGTGCCACCAGCAGAGATCTGGGATATCCCCGGTGGGACACCTTC. Translation: CATSRDLGYPRWDTF. Drawing the rest from reference TRBV15 and TRBJ1-2, the complete variable domain is DAMVIQNPRYQVTQFGKPVTLSCSQTLNHNVMYWYQQKSSQAPKLLFHYYDKDFNNEADTPDNFQSRRPNTSFCFLDIRSPGLGDTAMYLCATSRDLGYPRWDTFGSGTRLTVV.